This is a list of T cell receptor beta chains from one sample in a study of T cells in Graves' hyperthyroidism and ophthalmopathy. Via MiXCR, TCRdb re-called the multiplex PCR reads, giving one row per CDR3 protein. The profile covers approximately 590,000 distinct CDR3 sequences, with more than 15% appearing a single time and around 7.8% taken by the ten largest. What was sequenced was blood. These receptors all stem from a woman between 25 and 40 years old with Graves' hyperthyroidism. Both conserved end residues are part of each CDR3. Each record gives: clone size, D gene, V gene, J gene, CDR3 protein, CDR3 DNA. The D gene is left open where the match is weak. Clone sizes are given selectively: once, few, many, or a class where the clone is expanded.

>NA|NA|TRBV6-1|TRBJ2-7
CASSFRASNYEQYF
TGTGCCAGCAGTTTCAGGGCTAGTAACTACGAGCAGTACTTC
>many|TRBD1|TRBV30|TRBJ1-5
CAWGQGSNQPQHF
TGTGCCTGGGGACAGGGGTCGAATCAGCCCCAGCATTTT
>many|TRBD2|TRBV29-1|TRBJ2-3
CSVESSGSIADTQYF
TGCAGCGTTGAATCTAGCGGGAGTATCGCAGATACGCAGTATTTT
>many|NA|TRBV11-2|TRBJ1-1
CASSLFDKGTEAFF
TGTGCCAGCAGCTTATTTGATAAGGGTACTGAAGCTTTCTTT
>many|NA|TRBV7-8|TRBJ2-3
CASSLQANLADTQYF
TGTGCCAGCAGTCTCCAAGCGAACCTCGCAGATACGCAGTATTTT
>few|TRBD1|TRBV10-1|TRBJ2-1
CASSEEGARNEQFF
TGCGCCAGCAGTGAAGAGGGGGCGCGAAATGAGCAGTTCTTC
>few|NA|TRBV14|TRBJ1-1
CASSLLREYTKAFF
TGTGCCAGCAGCCTCCTCAGGGAATACACTAAAGCTTTCTTT
>NA|TRBD2|TRBV6-6|TRBJ2-1
CASSYLEREGLDEQFF
TGTGCCAGCAGTTACCTCGAGCGGGAGGGCCTCGATGAGCAGTTCTTC
>NA|NA|TRBV28|TRBJ1-4
CASRKQGRGIREKLFF
TGTGCCAGCAGGAAACAGGGTAGGGGGATTCGTGAAAAACTGTTTTTT
>few|NA|TRBV12-3/TRBV12-4|TRBJ2-2
CASKRSGLGGTGELFF
TGTGCCAGCAAACGGTCGGGATTGGGGGGCACCGGGGAGCTGTTTTTT